The 2 T cell receptor beta chains below were found in one sample sequenced in a study of metastatic and nonmetastatic thyroid tumors. No treatment had been given to any patient before thyroid surgery. TCRdb re-called clones from the PCR reads using MiXCR. The sample comprises several thousand clones, 28% of which are singletons, and under 30% rests with the top ten. The specimen sequenced was adjacent normal tissue. The receptors stem from a female donor with papillary thyroid cancer or a benign thyroid nodule (not recorded which). Some clones in this sample may be carry-over from other donors' samples.

Comment on this clone: One base away lies a much larger clone, so this may be a sequencing read error. The genes are TRBV27 and TRBJ2-3; D not resolved. V lost 4 bases, J lost 4 bases, and 3 bases lay in between. The CDR3 has 11 amino acids. Germline V gene sequence: CDR1 MNHEY, CDR2 SMNVEV (reference sequence). This chain's CDR3 is CASSSSDTQYF. The CDR3 DNA reads as TGTGCCAGCAGTTCCTCAGATACGCAGTATTTT.

This clone has just a few counts. V gene TRBV15 combines with J gene TRBJ1-5; D is perhaps TRBD1 (5 bases). The CDR3 consists of 15 residues. V lost 0 bases, J lost 4 bases, and 10 bases lay in between. The germline gives CDR1 LNHNV, CDR2 YYDKDF (reference sequence). Written as DNA, the CDR3 is TGTGCCACCAGCAGAGATAGTAGGGGAAATCAGCCCCAGCATTTT. Protein: CATSRDSRGNQPQHF. Full variable domain (rest looked up from reference TRBV15 and TRBJ1-5): DAMVIQNPRYQVTQFGKPVTLSCSQTLNHNVMYWYQQKSSQAPKLLFHYYDKDFNNEADTPDNFQSRRPNTSFCFLDIRSPGLGDTAMYLCATSRDSRGNQPQHFGDGTRLSIL.